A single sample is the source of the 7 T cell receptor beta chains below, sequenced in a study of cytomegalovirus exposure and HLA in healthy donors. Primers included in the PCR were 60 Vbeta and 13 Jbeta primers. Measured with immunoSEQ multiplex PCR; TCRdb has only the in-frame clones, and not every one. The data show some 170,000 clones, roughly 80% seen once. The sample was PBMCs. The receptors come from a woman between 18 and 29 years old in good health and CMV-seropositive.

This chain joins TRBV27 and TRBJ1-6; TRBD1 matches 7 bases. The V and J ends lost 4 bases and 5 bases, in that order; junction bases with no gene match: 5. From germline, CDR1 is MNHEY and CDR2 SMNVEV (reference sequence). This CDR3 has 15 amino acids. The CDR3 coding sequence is TGTGCCAGCAGTTCGGACAGGAACAATAATTCACCCCTCCACTTT. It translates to CASSSDRNNNSPLHF.

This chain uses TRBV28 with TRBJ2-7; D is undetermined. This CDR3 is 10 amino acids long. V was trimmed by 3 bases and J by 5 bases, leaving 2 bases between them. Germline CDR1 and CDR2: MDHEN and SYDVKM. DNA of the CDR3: TGTGCCAGCAGTTTTAACGAGCAGTACTTC. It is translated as CASSFNEQYF.

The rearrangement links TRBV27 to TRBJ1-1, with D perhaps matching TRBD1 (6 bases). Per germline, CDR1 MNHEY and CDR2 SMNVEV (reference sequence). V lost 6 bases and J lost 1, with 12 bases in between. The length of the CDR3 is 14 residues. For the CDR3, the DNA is TGTGCCAGCAGGGGGGGGCCATCGAACACTGAAGCTTTCTTT. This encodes CASRGGPSNTEAFF.

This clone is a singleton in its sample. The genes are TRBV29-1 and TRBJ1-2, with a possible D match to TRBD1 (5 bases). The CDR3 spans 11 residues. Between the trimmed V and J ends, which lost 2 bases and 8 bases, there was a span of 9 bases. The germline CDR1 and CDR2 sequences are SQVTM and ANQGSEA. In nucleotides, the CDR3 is TGCAGCGTTGAAAAAGGGGAAGGCTACACCTTC. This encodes CSVEKGEGYTF.

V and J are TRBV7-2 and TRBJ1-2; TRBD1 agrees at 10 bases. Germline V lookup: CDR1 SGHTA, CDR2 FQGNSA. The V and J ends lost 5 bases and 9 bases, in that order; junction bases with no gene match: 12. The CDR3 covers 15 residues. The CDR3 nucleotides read TGTGCCAGCAGCCCTAGGACAGGGGGGGATAATCGCTACACCTTC. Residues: CASSPRTGGDNRYTF.

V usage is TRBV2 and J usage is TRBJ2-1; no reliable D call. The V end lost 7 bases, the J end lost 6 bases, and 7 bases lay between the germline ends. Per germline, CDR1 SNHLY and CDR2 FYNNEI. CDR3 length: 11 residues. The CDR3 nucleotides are TGTGCCAGCACCCCGGTCAATGAGCAGTTCTTC. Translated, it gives CASTPVNEQFF.

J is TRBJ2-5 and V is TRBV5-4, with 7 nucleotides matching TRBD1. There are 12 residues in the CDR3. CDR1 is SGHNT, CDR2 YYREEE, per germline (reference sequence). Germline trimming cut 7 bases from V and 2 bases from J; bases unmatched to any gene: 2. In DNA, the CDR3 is TGTGCCAGCGGCAGGGGGCAAGAGACCCAGTACTTC. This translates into CASGRGQETQYF.